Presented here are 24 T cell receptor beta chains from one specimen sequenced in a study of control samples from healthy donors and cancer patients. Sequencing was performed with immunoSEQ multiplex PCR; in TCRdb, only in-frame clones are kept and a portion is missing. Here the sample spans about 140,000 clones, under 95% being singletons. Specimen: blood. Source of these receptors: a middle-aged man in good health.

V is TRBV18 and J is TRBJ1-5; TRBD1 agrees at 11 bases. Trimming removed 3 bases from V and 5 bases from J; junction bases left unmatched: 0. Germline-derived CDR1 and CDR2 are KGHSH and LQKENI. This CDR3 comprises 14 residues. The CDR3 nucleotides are TGTGCCAGCTCACCGGACAGGGGGCATCAGCCCCAGCATTTT. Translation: CASSPDRGHQPQHF.

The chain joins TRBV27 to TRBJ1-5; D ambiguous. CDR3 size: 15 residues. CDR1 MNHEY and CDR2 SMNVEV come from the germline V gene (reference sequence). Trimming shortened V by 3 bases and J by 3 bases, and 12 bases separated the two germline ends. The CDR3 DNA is TGTGCCAGCAGTTTTCGACGGAGTGACAATCAGCCCCAGCATTTT. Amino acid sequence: CASSFRRSDNQPQHF.

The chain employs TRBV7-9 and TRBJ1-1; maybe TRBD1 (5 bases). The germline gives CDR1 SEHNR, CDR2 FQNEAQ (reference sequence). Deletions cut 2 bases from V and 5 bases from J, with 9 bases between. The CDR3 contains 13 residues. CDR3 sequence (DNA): TGTGCCAGCAGCTTACGGGGGGAGACTGAAGCTTTCTTT. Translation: CASSLRGETEAFF.

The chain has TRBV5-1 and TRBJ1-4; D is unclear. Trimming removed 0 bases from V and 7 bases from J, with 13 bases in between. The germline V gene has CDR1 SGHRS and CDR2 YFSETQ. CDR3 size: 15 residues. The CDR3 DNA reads TGCGCCAGCAGCTTGGGACACGCCGACGGTGAAAAACTGTTTTTT. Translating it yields CASSLGHADGEKLFF.

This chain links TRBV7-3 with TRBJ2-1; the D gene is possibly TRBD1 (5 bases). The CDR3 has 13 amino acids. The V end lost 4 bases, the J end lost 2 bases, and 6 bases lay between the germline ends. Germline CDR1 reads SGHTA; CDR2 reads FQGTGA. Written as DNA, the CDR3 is TGTGCCAGCAGCTGGGGCGCCTACAATGAGCAGTTCTTC. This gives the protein CASSWGAYNEQFF. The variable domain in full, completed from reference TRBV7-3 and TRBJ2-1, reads GAGVSQTPSNKVTEKGKYVELRCDPISGHTALYWYRQSLGQGPEFLIYFQGTGAADDSGLPNDRFFAVRPEGSVSTLKIQRTERGDSAVYLCASSWGAYNEQFFGPGTRLTVL.

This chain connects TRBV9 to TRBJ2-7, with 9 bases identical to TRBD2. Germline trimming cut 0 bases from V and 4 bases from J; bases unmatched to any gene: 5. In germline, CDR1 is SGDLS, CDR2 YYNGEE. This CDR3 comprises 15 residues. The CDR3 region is CASSVGASGMYEQYF. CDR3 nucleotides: TGTGCCAGCAGCGTAGGGGCTAGCGGGATGTACGAGCAGTACTTC.

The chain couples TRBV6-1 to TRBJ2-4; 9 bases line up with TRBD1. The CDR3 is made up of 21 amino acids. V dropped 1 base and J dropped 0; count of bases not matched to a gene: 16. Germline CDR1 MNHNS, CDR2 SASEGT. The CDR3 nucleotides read TGTGCCAGCAGTGAAGGAGGGACAGGGAGTCTGACAAGGGTAGCCAAAAACATTCAGTACTTC. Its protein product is CASSEGGTGSLTRVAKNIQYF.

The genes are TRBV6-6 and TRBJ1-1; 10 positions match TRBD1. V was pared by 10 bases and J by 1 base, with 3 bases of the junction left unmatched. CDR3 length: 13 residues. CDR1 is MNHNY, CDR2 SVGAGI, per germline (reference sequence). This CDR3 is CATRDRGNTEAFF. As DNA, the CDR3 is TGTGCCACCAGGGACAGGGGGAACACTGAAGCTTTCTTT.

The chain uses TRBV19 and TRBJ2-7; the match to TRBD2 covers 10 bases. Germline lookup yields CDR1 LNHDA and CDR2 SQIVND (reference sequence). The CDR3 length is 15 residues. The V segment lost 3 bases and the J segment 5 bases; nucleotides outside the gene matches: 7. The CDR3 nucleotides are TGTGCCAGTAGTATGGGGACTAGCGTCCCCAACGAGCAGTACTTC. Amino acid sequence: CASSMGTSVPNEQYF.

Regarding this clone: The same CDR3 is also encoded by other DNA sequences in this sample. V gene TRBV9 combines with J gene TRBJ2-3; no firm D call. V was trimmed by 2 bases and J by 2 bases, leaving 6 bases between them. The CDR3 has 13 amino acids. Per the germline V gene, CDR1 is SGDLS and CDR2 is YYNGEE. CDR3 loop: CASSVGHTDTQYF. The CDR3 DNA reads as TGTGCCAGCAGCGTGGGCCACACAGATACGCAGTATTTT.

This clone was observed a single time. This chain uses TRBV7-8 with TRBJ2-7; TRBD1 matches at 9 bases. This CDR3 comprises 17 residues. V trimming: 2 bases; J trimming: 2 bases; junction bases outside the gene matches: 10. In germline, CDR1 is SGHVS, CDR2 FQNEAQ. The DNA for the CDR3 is TGTGCCAGCAGCTTAAATCGATGGGGACAGGGCGCCTACGAGCAGTACTTC. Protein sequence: CASSLNRWGQGAYEQYF.

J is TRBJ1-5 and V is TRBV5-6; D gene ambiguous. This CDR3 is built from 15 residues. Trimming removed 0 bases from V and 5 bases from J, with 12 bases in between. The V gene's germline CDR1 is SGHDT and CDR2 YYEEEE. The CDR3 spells CASSLASSFYQPQHF. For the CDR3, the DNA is TGTGCCAGCAGCTTGGCCAGCAGTTTCTATCAGCCCCAGCATTTT.

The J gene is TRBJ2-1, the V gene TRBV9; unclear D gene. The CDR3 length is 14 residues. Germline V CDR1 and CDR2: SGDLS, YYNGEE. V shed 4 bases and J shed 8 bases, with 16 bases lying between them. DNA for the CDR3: TGTGCCAGCAGCCCCAGCCCCAGGTACGATGAGCAGTTCTTC. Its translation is CASSPSPRYDEQFF.

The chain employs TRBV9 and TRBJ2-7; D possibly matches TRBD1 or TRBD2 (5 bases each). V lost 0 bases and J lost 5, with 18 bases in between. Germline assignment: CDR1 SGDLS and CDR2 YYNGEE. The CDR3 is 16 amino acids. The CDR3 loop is CASSVGGTGPGHEQYF. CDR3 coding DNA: TGTGCCAGCAGCGTAGGTGGTACGGGGCCCGGCCACGAGCAGTACTTC.

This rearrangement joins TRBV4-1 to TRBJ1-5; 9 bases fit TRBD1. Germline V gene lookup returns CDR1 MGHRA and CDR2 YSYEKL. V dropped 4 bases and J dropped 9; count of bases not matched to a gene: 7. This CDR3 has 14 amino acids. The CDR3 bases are TGCGCCAGCAGCCTCACAGGGGGCCAGGGGCCCCAGCATTTT. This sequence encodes CASSLTGGQGPQHF.

The CDR3 bases are TGCAGCGTTGGGACGGGGACCCAGTACTTC. Its protein product is CSVGTGTQYF. V gene TRBV29-1 combines with J gene TRBJ2-5; D remains unclear. Trimming shortened V by 4 bases and J by 7 bases, and 7 bases separated the two germline ends. CDR3 size: 10 residues. CDR1 SQVTM and CDR2 ANQGSEA come from the germline V gene.

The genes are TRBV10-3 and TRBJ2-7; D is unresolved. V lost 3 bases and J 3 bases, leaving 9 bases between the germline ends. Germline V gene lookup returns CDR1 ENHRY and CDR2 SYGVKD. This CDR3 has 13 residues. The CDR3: CAISDRQRYEQYF. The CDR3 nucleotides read TGTGCCATCAGTGATAGGCAGCGCTACGAGCAGTACTTC.

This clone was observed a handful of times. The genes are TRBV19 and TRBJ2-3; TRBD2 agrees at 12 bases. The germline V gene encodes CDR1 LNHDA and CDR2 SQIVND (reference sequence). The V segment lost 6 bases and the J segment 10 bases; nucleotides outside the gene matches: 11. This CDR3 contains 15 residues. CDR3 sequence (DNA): TGTGCCAGTAGCCCTAGCGGGAGGGGAGAGGTTTCGCAGTATTTT. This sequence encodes CASSPSGRGEVSQYF. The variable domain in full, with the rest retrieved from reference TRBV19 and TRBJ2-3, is DGGITQSPKYLFRKEGQNVTLSCEQNLNHDAMYWYRQDPGQGLRLIYYSQIVNDFQKGDIAEGYSVSREKKESFPLTVTSAQKNPTAFYLCASSPSGRGEVSQYFGPGTRLTVL.

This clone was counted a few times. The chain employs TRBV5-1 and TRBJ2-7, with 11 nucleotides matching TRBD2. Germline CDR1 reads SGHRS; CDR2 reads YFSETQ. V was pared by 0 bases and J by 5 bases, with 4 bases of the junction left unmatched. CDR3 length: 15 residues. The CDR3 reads CASSLAGTSGDEQYF. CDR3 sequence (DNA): TGCGCCAGCAGCTTGGCCGGGACTAGCGGAGACGAGCAGTACTTC.

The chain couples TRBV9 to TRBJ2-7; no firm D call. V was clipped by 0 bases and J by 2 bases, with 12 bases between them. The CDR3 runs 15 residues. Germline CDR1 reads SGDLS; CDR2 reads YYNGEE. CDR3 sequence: CASSVEGKVPYEQYF. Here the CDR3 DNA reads TGTGCCAGCAGCGTAGAAGGGAAAGTCCCCTACGAGCAGTACTTC. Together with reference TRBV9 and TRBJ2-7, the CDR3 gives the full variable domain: DSGVTQTPKHLITATGQRVTLRCSPRSGDLSVYWYQQSLDQGLQFLIQYYNGEERAKGNILERFSAQQFPDLHSELNLSSLELGDSALYFCASSVEGKVPYEQYFGPGTRLTVT.

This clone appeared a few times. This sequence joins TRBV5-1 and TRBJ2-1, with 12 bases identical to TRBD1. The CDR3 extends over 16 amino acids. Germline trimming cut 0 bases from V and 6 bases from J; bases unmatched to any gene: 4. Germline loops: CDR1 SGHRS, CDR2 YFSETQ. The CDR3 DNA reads TGCGCCAGCAGCTTGGCGGGACAGGGGGCAACCAATGAGCAGTTCTTC. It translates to CASSLAGQGATNEQFF.

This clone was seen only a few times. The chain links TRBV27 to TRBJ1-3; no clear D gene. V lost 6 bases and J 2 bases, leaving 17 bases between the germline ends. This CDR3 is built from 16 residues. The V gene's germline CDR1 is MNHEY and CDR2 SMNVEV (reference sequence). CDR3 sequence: CASRKMEGSAGNTIYF. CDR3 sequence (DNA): TGTGCCAGCAGGAAAATGGAGGGAAGCGCTGGAAACACCATATATTTT.

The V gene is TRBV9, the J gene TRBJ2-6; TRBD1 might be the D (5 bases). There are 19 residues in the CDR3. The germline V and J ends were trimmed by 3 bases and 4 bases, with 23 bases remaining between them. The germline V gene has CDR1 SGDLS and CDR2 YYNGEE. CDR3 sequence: CASSAQDTGWLGGANVLTF. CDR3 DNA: TGTGCCAGCAGCGCCCAGGACACGGGTTGGCTAGGAGGGGCCAACGTCCTGACTTTC.

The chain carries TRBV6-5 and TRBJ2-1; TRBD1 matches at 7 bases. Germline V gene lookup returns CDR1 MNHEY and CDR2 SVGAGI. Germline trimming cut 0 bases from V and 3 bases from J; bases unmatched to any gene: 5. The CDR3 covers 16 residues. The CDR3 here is CASSYSSTGLYNEQFF. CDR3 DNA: TGTGCCAGCAGTTACTCGTCGACAGGGCTCTACAATGAGCAGTTCTTC.